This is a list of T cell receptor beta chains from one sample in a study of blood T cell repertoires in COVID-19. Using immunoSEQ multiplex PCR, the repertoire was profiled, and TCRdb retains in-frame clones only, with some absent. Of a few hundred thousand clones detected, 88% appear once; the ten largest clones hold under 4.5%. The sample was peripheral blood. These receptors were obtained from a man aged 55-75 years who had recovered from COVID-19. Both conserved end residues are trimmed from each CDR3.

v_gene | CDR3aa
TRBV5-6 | ASSLAGQGAWFEQY
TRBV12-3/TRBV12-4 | ASSSPTVYGYT
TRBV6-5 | ASKPGLSTDTQY
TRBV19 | ASSNPGGPGETQY
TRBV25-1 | ASSEYRAGLEKLF
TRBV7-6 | ASSPTRGGLTEAF
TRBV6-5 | ASSRQGPNTEAF
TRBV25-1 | ASRSHTNTEAF
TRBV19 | ASSSARYSYNEQF
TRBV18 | ASSPQAGGSISGNTIY
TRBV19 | ASSPEQGATYNEQF
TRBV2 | ASRGNAGSAQY
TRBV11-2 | ASSPRDRRYNEQF
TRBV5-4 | ASSSGTAPGEQY
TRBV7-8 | ASSLVSGGRYEQY
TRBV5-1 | ASSLNGGPPSEQF
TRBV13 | ASSSGGRVYGYT